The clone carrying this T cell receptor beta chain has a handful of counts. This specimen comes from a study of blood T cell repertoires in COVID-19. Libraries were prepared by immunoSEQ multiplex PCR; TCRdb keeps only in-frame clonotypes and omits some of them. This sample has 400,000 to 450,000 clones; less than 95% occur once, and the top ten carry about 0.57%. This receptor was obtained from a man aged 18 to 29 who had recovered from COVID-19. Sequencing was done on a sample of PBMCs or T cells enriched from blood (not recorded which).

The DNA for the CDR3 is TGTGCCTGGAATACAGGGAAAACTAATGAAAAACTGTTTTTT. As protein: CAWNTGKTNEKLFF. The rearrangement uses TRBV30 and TRBJ1-4, with a weak D call TRBD1 (6 bases). Germline V CDR1 and CDR2: GTSNPN, SVGIG (reference sequence). V dropped 4 bases and J dropped 1 base, with 10 bases sitting between them. The CDR3 loop spans 14 amino acids.